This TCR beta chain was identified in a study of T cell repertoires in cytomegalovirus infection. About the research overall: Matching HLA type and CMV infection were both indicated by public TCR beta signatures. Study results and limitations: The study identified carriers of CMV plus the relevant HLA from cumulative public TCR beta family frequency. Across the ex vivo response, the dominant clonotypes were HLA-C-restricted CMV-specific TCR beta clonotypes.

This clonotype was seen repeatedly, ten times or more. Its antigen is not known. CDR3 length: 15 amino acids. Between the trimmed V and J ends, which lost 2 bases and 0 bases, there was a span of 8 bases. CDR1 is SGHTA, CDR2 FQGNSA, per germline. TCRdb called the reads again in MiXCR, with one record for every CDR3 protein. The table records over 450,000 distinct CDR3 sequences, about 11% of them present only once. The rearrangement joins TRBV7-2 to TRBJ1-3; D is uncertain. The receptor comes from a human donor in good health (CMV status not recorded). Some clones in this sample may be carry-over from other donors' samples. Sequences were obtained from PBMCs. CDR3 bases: TGTGCCAGCAGCTTAAACAGCTACTCTGGAAACACCATATATTTT. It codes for CASSLNSYSGNTIYF.